This is a list of T cell receptor beta chains from one sample in a study of breast tumors, draining lymph nodes, adjacent tissues. TCRdb processed the multiplex PCR reads anew with MiXCR; each CDR3 protein has one entry. The data show some 130,000 distinct CDR3 sequences, around 24% seen once. Sequenced: axillary lymph node tissue. The receptors were sampled from a female donor with breast cancer. Some clones in this sample may be carry-over from other donors' samples. Both conserved end residues are part of each CDR3. The D gene is left open where the match is weak. The size entry is marked missing in some rows and otherwise reads once, few, many or a size class.

>many|.|15|TRBJ1-5|TRBV4-2
TGTGCCAGCAGTTCCGGGACAATCGCTAATCAGCCCCAGCATTTT
CASSSGTIANQPQHF
>few|.|15|TRBJ2-3|TRBV3-1
TGTGCCAGCAGCCACTCGGGATGGGCCACAGATACGCAGTATTTT
CASSHSGWATDTQYF
>many|.|14|TRBJ2-1|TRBV20-1
TGCAGCGCTCTTCCTTTTAACGGCTACAATGAGCAGTTCTTC
CSALPFNGYNEQFF
>.|.|13|TRBJ1-2|TRBV28
TGTGCCACCATACCACCTGCCGGGACCGGCTACACCTTC
CATIPPAGTGYTF
>few|.|14|TRBJ2-2|TRBV3-1
TGTGCCAGCAGCCGGGACGGGGCAACCGGGGAGCTGTTTTTT
CASSRDGATGELFF
>.|TRBD1|16|TRBJ1-5|TRBV19
TGTGCCAGTAGTGGCGGGGACAGGAGGGATAATCAGCCCCAGCATTTT
CASSGGDRRDNQPQHF
>few|TRBD1|16|TRBJ1-5|TRBV28
TGTGCCAGCAGTAAACCCACAGGGGGCGGCAATCAGCCCCAGCATTTT
CASSKPTGGGNQPQHF
>few|.|13|TRBJ2-1|TRBV6-5
TGTGCCAGCAGCCCCCTCATCAGGGGTAAGCAGTTCTTC
CASSPLIRGKQFF
>many|.|12|TRBJ1-2|TRBV24-1
TGTGCCACCAGTGACGGACAGAGAGGCTACACCTTC
CATSDGQRGYTF
>many|.|13|TRBJ1-3|TRBV20-1
TGCAGTGCTAGCTCAAGCTACGGAAACACCATATATTTT
CSASSSYGNTIYF
>many|.|14|TRBJ2-7|TRBV6-5
TGTGCCAGCAGCCTACAGGGTGTTGGTTACGAGCAGTACTTC
CASSLQGVGYEQYF
>.|.|11|TRBJ2-7|TRBV29-1
TGCAGCGTTCGACAGCCCTACGAGCAGTACTTC
CSVRQPYEQYF
>many|TRBD2|16|TRBJ2-3|TRBV5-1
TGCGCCAGCAGCAGATCCCTAGCGGGGGGGACAGATACGCAGTATTTT
CASSRSLAGGTDTQYF
>many|.|11|TRBJ1-2|TRBV20-1
TGCAGTGCCAGGGGATTTTATGGCTACACCTTC
CSARGFYGYTF
>many|.|12|TRBJ2-1|TRBV4-2
TGTGCCAGCAGCCAAGAAGTCAATGAGCAGTTCTTC
CASSQEVNEQFF
>many|.|13|TRBJ2-3|TRBV7-2
TGTGCCAGCAGCTCGGTCCGCACAGATACGCAGTATTTT
CASSSVRTDTQYF
>many|.|14|TRBJ1-2|TRBV20-1
TGCAGTGCCGATCTACAGGGACGGACCTATGGCTACACCTTC
CSADLQGRTYGYTF
>many|TRBD2|15|TRBJ2-1|TRBV6-6
TGTGCCAGCAGTTACTGGGGACTAGCGGACAATGAGCAGTTCTTC
CASSYWGLADNEQFF
>many|.|14|TRBJ1-3|TRBV7-9
TGTGCCAGCAGCTTACCGGAGGGTGGAAACACCATATATTTT
CASSLPEGGNTIYF
>many|.|13|TRBJ2-7|TRBV5-1
TGCGCCAGCCGCGAGCGGATTTCCTACGAGCAGTACTTC
CASRERISYEQYF
>few|TRBD2|12|TRBJ2-1|TRBV30
TGTGCCTGGGGGACTAAGGGAAATGAGCAGTTCTTC
CAWGTKGNEQFF
>many|TRBD1|15|TRBJ2-1|TRBV2
TGTGCCAGTCAATTTCAGGGGGCGTTGGACAATGAGCAGTTCTTC
CASQFQGALDNEQFF
>many|TRBD2|14|TRBJ2-7|TRBV7-8
TGTGCCAGCAGCCGAAGCGGGAGGGCCAGCGAGCAGTACTTC
CASSRSGRASEQYF
>.|.|13|TRBJ2-2|TRBV6-2/TRBV6-3
TGTGCCAGCAGCCATGCGAACACCGGGGAGCTGTTTTTT
CASSHANTGELFF
>many|TRBD2|18|TRBJ2-5|TRBV6-1
TGTGCCAGCAGCTCCCTAGCGGGAGCCACCGGGGTCCAAGAGACCCAGTACTTC
CASSSLAGATGVQETQYF
>many|.|11|TRBJ2-1|TRBV3-1
TGTGCCAGCAGCCTTAGGGTTATACAGTTCTTC
CASSLRVIQFF
>many|.|14|TRBJ2-5|TRBV7-2
TGTGCCAGCAGCTTAGCGACGAGGGAAGAGACCCAGTACTTC
CASSLATREETQYF
>many|.|16|TRBJ1-3|TRBV5-5
TGTGCCAGCAGCTTGGTCGAGGTACGACGGGCAAACACCATATATTTT
CASSLVEVRRANTIYF
>many|.|14|TRBJ2-6|TRBV10-3
TGTGCCATCAGTGAGTCGAGGGGGGCCAACGTCCTGACTTTC
CAISESRGANVLTF
>many|.|15|TRBJ2-5|TRBV28
TGTGCCAGCAGTCCTCCATGGACAGACGAAGAGACCCAGTACTTC
CASSPPWTDEETQYF
>many|TRBD2|15|TRBJ2-7|TRBV6-2/TRBV6-3
TGTGCCAGCAGTGCCGGGGCGGGAGGGAACCGGGAGCAGTACTTC
CASSAGAGGNREQYF
>many|.|14|TRBJ2-7|TRBV20-1
TGCAGTGCCGACCGTCGGGACGGCGCCTACGAGCAGTACTTC
CSADRRDGAYEQYF
>few|.|15|TRBJ2-2|TRBV27
TGTGCCAGCAGTTTATCGATGGGAGGTAACGGGGAGCTGTTTTTT
CASSLSMGGNGELFF
>many|.|15|TRBJ2-3|TRBV29-1
TGCAGCGTTGAAGATAGGGACCGAGGCACAGATACGCAGTATTTT
CSVEDRDRGTDTQYF
>few|.|17|TRBJ2-1|TRBV28
TGTGCCAGCAGGGGCTTCGGGACGCCACATCCCTACAATGAGCAGTTCTTC
CASRGFGTPHPYNEQFF
>many|.|11|TRBJ2-7|TRBV6-2/TRBV6-3
TGTGCCACCAAGGGTGTTCACGAGCAGTACTTC
CATKGVHEQYF
>.|.|15|TRBJ2-1|TRBV11-1
TGTGCCAGCAGCCCCCGCGGCGCTATTATTATTGAGCAGTTCTTC
CASSPRGAIIIEQFF
>many|TRBD1|13|TRBJ2-7|TRBV2
TGTGCCAGCACCCACAGGGGGCGCGACGAGCAGTACTTC
CASTHRGRDEQYF
>.|TRBD1|16|TRBJ2-2|TRBV6-1
TGTGCCAGCACGCCACAGGGGGCAACGAACACCGGGGAGCTGTTTTTT
CASTPQGATNTGELFF
>many|.|16|TRBJ2-1|TRBV11-2
TGTGCCAGCAGCCACTTATCGGGCCCCCCATCCAATGAGCAGTTCTTC
CASSHLSGPPSNEQFF
>many|TRBD1|16|TRBJ2-3|TRBV10-2
TGCGCCAGCAGTGATTGGGGGACAGATAGCACAGATACGCAGTATTTT
CASSDWGTDSTDTQYF
>.|.|18|TRBJ2-5|TRBV3-2
TGTGCCAACAGCCAAGGATATTTACAGGGGCTCGAGGGAGAGACCCAGTACTTC
CANSQGYLQGLEGETQYF
>few|TRBD1|17|TRBJ2-1|TRBV19
TGTGCCAGTAGTATAGATCTCCCGGGACAGGCTTACAATGAGCAGTTCTTC
CASSIDLPGQAYNEQFF
>few|.|16|TRBJ2-1|TRBV11-3
TGTGCCAGCAGCCAAGGGCGGATTAGACTAGTTGATGAGCAGTTCTTC
CASSQGRIRLVDEQFF
>many|.|11|TRBJ2-5|TRBV20-1
TGCAGTGCTAGAGGGAGGGAGACCCAGTACTTC
CSARGRETQYF